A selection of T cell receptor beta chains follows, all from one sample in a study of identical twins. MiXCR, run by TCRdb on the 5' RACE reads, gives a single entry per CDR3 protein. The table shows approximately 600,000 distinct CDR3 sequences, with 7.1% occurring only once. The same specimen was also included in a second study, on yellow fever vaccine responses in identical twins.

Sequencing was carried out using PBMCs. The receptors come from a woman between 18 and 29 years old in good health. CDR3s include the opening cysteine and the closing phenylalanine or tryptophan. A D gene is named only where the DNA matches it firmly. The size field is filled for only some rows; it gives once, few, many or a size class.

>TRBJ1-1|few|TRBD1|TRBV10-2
CASNRGLAMNTEAFF
TGCGCCAGCAACAGGGGGCTCGCGATGAACACTGAAGCTTTCTTT
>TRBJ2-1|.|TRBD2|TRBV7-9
CASSLRTSAYNEQFF
TGTGCCAGCAGCTTAAGGACTAGCGCTTACAATGAGCAGTTCTTC
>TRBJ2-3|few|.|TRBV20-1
CSAGPGRGTDTQYF
TGCAGTGCCGGGCCGGGACGGGGCACAGATACGCAGTATTTT
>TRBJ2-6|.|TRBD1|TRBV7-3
CASSSTGISGANVLTF
TGTGCCAGCAGCTCGACAGGGATATCTGGGGCCAACGTCCTGACTTTC
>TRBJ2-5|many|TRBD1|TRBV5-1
CASSPTGQGYQETQYF
TGCGCCAGCAGCCCCACGGGACAGGGGTACCAAGAGACCCAGTACTTC
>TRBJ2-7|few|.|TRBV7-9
CASSHISAHEQYF
TGTGCCAGCAGCCATATTAGCGCTCACGAGCAGTACTTC
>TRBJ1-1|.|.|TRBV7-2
CASSLVGTPRRNTEAFF
TGTGCCAGCAGCTTAGTGGGTACCCCCCGACGTAACACTGAAGCTTTCTTT
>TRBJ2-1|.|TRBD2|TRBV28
CASSLTRGLAGTDEQFF
TGTGCCAGCAGCCTTACTCGGGGACTAGCGGGGACGGATGAGCAGTTCTTC
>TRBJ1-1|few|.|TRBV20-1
CSATDSGTEAFF
TGCAGTGCGACAGACAGCGGCACTGAAGCTTTCTTT
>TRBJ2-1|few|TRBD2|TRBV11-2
CASRAELAGRPGSYNEQFF
TGTGCCAGCCGGGCCGAGCTAGCGGGGAGGCCGGGCTCCTACAATGAGCAGTTCTTC
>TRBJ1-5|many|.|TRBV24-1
CATSDSYHQPQHF
TGTGCCACCAGTGATTCCTACCATCAGCCCCAGCATTTT
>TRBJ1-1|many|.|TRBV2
CASSEAGAEAFF
TGTGCCAGCAGTGAAGCCGGGGCTGAAGCTTTCTTT
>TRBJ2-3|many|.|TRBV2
CASSDGGVRTDTQYF
TGTGCCAGCAGTGACGGAGGGGTCCGCACAGATACGCAGTATTTT
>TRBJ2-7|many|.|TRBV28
CASSRGSYEQYF
TGTGCCAGCTCCAGGGGCTCCTACGAGCAGTACTTC
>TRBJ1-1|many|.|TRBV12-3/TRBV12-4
CASKPPGENTEAFF
TGTGCCAGCAAACCACCAGGGGAGAACACTGAAGCTTTCTTT
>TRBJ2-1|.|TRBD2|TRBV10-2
CASSRKLAGVNNEQFF
TGCGCCAGCAGTAGAAAACTAGCGGGAGTCAACAATGAGCAGTTCTTC
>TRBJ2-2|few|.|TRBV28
CASRVQRGLDNTGELFF
TGTGCCAGCAGAGTCCAAAGGGGGTTAGATAACACCGGGGAGCTGTTTTTT
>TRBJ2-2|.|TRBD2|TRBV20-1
CSASLRAGGRITGELFF
TGCAGTGCTAGTCTAAGGGCGGGGGGGCGTATCACCGGGGAGCTGTTTTTT
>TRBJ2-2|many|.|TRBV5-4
CASTWDSVNTGELFF
TGTGCCAGCACCTGGGACTCAGTGAACACCGGGGAGCTGTTTTTT
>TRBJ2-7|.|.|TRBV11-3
CASSFNLPYEQYF
TGTGCCAGCAGCTTTAACCTACCCTACGAGCAGTACTTC
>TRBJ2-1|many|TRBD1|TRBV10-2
CASSESRTGYYNEQFF
TGCGCCAGCAGTGAGTCGAGGACAGGGTATTACAATGAGCAGTTCTTC
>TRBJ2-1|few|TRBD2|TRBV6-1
CASSNPGLAGGPLYEQFF
TGTGCCAGCAGCAACCCGGGACTAGCGGGGGGGCCTCTTTATGAGCAGTTCTTC
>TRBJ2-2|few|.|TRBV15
CATSRTDFWNTGELFF
TGTGCCACCAGCAGGACGGACTTTTGGAACACCGGGGAGCTGTTTTTT
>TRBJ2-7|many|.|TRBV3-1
CASVLSYEQYF
TGTGCCAGCGTCCTCTCCTACGAGCAGTACTTC
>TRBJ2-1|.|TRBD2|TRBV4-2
CASSQEGLGGFREQFF
TGTGCCAGCAGCCAAGAGGGCCTCGGGGGGTTTCGTGAGCAGTTCTTC
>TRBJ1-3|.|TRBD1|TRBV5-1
CASSWGQENLNTIYF
TGCGCCAGCAGCTGGGGACAGGAAAATTTAAACACCATATATTTT
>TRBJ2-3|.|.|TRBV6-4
CASSDTGFDTQYF
TGTGCCAGCAGTGACACGGGGTTTGATACGCAGTATTTT
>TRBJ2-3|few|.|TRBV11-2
CASSLMGARTDTQYF
TGTGCCAGCAGCTTAATGGGGGCGAGAACAGATACGCAGTATTTT
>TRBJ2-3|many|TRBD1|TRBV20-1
CSARGGTGADTQYF
TGCAGTGCTAGAGGGGGGACAGGGGCAGATACGCAGTATTTT
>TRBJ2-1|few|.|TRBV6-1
CASSEMVRGEQFF
TGTGCCAGCAGTGAAATGGTTCGCGGGGAGCAGTTCTTC
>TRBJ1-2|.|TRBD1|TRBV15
CATSRDRDSSNYGYTF
TGTGCCACCAGCAGAGATCGGGACAGCTCTAACTATGGCTACACCTTC
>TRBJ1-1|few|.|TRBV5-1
CASSLDGGRGAFF
TGCGCCAGCAGCTTGGACGGCGGGAGAGGGGCTTTCTTT
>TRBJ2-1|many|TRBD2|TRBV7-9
CASSSVAGGGDEQFF
TGTGCCAGCAGCTCCGTAGCGGGAGGGGGCGATGAGCAGTTCTTC
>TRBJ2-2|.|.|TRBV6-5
CASSYEPPTTGELFF
TGTGCCAGCAGTTACGAGCCCCCTACCACCGGGGAGCTGTTTTTT
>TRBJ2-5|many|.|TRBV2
CASSGAEETQYF
TGTGCCAGCAGTGGGGCCGAAGAGACCCAGTACTTC
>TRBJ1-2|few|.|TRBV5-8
CASSLANNYGYTF
TGTGCCAGCAGCTTGGCGAACAACTATGGCTACACCTTC
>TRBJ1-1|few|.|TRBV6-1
CASSDHRRNTEAFF
TGTGCCAGCAGTGATCACAGGCGGAACACTGAAGCTTTCTTT
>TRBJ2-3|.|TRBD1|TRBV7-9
CASSLSDRGDTQYF
TGTGCCAGCAGCCTCAGCGACAGGGGAGATACGCAGTATTTT
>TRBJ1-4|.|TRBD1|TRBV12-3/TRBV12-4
CASSPGTGGMTVWEKLFF
TGTGCCAGCAGTCCAGGGACAGGGGGCATGACAGTGTGGGAAAAACTGTTTTTT
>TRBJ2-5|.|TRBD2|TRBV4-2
CASSLGGVLSGIQETQYF
TGTGCCAGCAGCCTCGGGGGGGTTTTGAGCGGAATACAAGAGACCCAGTACTTC
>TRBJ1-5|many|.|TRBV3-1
CASSQDLVNQPQHF
TGTGCCAGCAGCCAAGATCTGGTCAATCAGCCCCAGCATTTT
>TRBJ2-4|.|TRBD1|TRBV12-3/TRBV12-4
CASSLAGTGAQRNYKNIQYF
TGTGCCAGCAGTTTAGCGGGGACAGGGGCCCAACGAAACTACAAAAACATTCAGTACTTC
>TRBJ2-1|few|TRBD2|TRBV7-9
CASSLAGTSDEQFF
TGTGCCAGCAGCTTAGCAGGGACTAGCGATGAGCAGTTCTTC
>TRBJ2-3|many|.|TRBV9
CASSEKNTQYF
TGTGCCAGCAGCGAAAAAAATACGCAGTATTTT
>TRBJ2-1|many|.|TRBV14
CASSQGQINEQFF
TGTGCCAGCAGCCAAGGACAGATTAATGAGCAGTTCTTC
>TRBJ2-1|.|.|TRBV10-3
CAISDGLTVYNEQFF
TGTGCCATCAGTGACGGACTCACAGTTTACAATGAGCAGTTCTTC
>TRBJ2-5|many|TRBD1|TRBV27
CASSLTGMETQYF
TGTGCCAGCAGTTTGACAGGGATGGAGACCCAGTACTTC
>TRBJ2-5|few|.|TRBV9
CASSVGPGQETQYF
TGTGCCAGCAGCGTAGGGCCAGGTCAAGAGACCCAGTACTTC
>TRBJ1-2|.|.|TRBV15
CATSRDQFRGRDGYTF
TGTGCCACCAGCAGAGACCAGTTCCGAGGGAGGGATGGCTACACCTTC
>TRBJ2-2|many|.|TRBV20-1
CSARDGLSTGELFF
TGCAGTGCTAGAGATGGACTCTCAACCGGGGAGCTGTTTTTT
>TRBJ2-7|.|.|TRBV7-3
CASPLQTYEQYF
TGTGCCAGCCCCCTCCAAACGTACGAGCAGTACTTC
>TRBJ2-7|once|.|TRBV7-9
CASSPGGVTYEVEYF
TGTGCCAGCAGCCCCGGAGGGGTTACCTACGAGGTGGAGTACTTC
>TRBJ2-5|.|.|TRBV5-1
CASSLDGEETQYF
TGCGCCAGCAGCTTGGATGGGGAAGAGACCCAGTACTTC
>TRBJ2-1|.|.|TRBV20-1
CSARDGGNSYNEQFF
TGCAGTGCTAGAGATGGGGGAAACTCCTACAATGAGCAGTTCTTC
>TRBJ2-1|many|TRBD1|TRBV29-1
CSVRRGLGSNEQFF
TGCAGCGTCCGCAGGGGGCTGGGATCCAATGAGCAGTTCTTC
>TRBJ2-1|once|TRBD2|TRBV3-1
CACSQASSGGYNEQFF
TGTGCCTGCAGCCAAGCTTCTAGCGGGGGCTACAATGAGCAGTTCTTC
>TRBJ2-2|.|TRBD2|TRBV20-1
CSAGLAGGLNTGELFF
TGCAGTGCCGGTCTAGCGGGAGGACTGAACACCGGGGAGCTGTTTTTT
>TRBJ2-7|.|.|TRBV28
CASSYRALYEQYF
TGTGCCAGCTCCTACAGGGCCCTCTACGAGCAGTACTTC
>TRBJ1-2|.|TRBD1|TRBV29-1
CSADLDRGSYGYTF
TGCAGCGCCGACCTGGACAGGGGAAGTTATGGCTACACCTTC